The 14 T cell receptor delta chains in this list originate from one sample, sequenced in a study of γδ T cells in repeated Plasmodium falciparum infection. TCRdb fed the multiplex PCR reads into CATT to redo clone calling. Of 70,000 to 95,000 delta-chain clones listed, roughly 1.4% are singletons. Bulk repertoires came from Vgamma9/Vdelta2+ or Vdelta2-negative gammadelta T cells flow-sorted from PBMC. The sequencing sample was made of gamma-delta T cells from blood. The receptor set was obtained from a pool of human donors (malaria-infected and uninfected, not separated).

This clone has a handful of counts. TCRdb's entry gives the protein of a much larger clone, which mismatches this DNA's translation at residue 8, likely from a read error; the protein reported here is translated from the DNA. This chain uses TRDV1 with TRDJ1; D is perhaps TRDD3 (5 bases). CDR1 TSWWSYY and CDR2 QGS come from the germline V gene. The CDR3 is 15 amino acids. V was clipped by 4 bases and J by 9 bases, with 21 bases between them. The DNA of the CDR3 is TGTGCTCTTGGGGTCTTGGGGTGCCTGTGGGCACAACTCATCTTT. This gives the protein CALGVLGCLWAQLIF.

This clone was recorded many times. V and J are TRDV1 and TRDJ1; perhaps D is TRDD2 or TRDD3 (5 bases each). The V end lost 5 bases, the J end lost 3 bases, and 19 bases lay between the germline ends. The CDR3 loop spans 16 amino acids. Germline loops: CDR1 TSWWSYY, CDR2 QGS. The CDR3 region is CALGPKGPTGADKLIF. The CDR3 DNA is TGTGCTCTTGGGCCCAAGGGGCCTACTGGTGCCGATAAACTCATCTTT.

There are a few counts of this clone. This likely traces to a read error, being one base from a far larger clone. Other DNA sequences within the sample encode an identical CDR3. The chain recombines TRDV1 with TRDJ1; 12 nucleotides match TRDD3. TCRdb does not report a J gene; here it was assigned by matching the DNA to germline references. This CDR3 has 16 residues. The V and J ends lost 2 bases and 8 bases, in that order; junction bases with no gene match: 9. CDR1 is TSWWSYY and CDR2 is QGS in the germline V gene. DNA for the CDR3: TGTGCTCTTGGGGAATCCTCCCGTACTGGGGGATACAAACTCATCTTT. This sequence encodes CALGESSRTGGYKLIF.

Of note for this clone: The likely explanation is a read error, given a far larger clone one base away. Within the sample, other DNA sequences also encode this same CDR3. This sequence joins TRDV2 and TRDJ3; 7 nucleotides align to TRDD3. Here the J gene came from matching the DNA to germline, since TCRdb omits it. After removal of 3 bases from V and 1 base from J, the junction contained 2 bases not matched to a gene. Germline-derived CDR1 and CDR2 are GEAIGNYY and EKD. The CDR3 runs to 16 residues. CDR3 coding DNA: TGTGCCTGTGACTGGGGGAGTTCCTGGGACACCCGACAGATGTTTTTC. Its translation is CACDWGSSWDTRQMFF.

This clone was seen only a few times. The protein in TCRdb stems from a much larger clone and differs at residue 5 from this DNA's translation, likely a read error; here the protein is translated from the DNA. The chain couples TRDV1 to TRDJ1; 12 bases are a match to TRDD3. The CDR3 totals 24 residues. V dropped 4 bases and J dropped 0; count of bases not matched to a gene: 27. The germline V gene has CDR1 TSWWSYY and CDR2 QGS. The CDR3 bases are TGTGCTCTTGGGGGACTCTCGAACCCGAGAAAGTACTGGGGGATACTCCTGTACACCGATAAACTCATCTTT. This translates into CALGGLSNPRKYWGILLYTDKLIF.

Worth noting for this clone: TCRdb pairs this DNA with a much larger clone's protein that differs at residue 15, likely a read error; the protein shown was translated from the DNA. The chain joins TRDV2 to TRDJ1; 8 bases agree with TRDD3. Here the J gene came from matching the DNA to germline, since TCRdb omits it. Germline-derived CDR1 and CDR2 are GEAIGNYY and EKD. The V and J ends lost 2 bases and 3 bases, in that order; junction bases with no gene match: 28. CDR3 size: 22 residues. The CDR3 sequence is CACDSLTGGDSATLGVPDKLIF. Written as DNA, the CDR3 is TGTGCCTGTGACAGCCTGACTGGGGGGGACTCTGCAACTCTCGGCGTACCCGATAAACTCATCTTT.

This clone was recorded a few times. TCRdb attributes to this sequence the protein of a much larger clone, which differs from the DNA translation at residue 13; a read error is likely, and the protein displayed is translated from the DNA. The J segment was not called; the V segment is TRDV2; TRDD3, the table's D call, was not compared with the DNA. CDR1 and CDR2 (germline): GEAIGNYY, EKD. This CDR3 has 15 residues. The chain's CDR3 is CACDSILGDTAQPFF. CDR3 sequence (DNA): TGTGCCTGTGACTCCATACTGGGGGATACAGCACAACCCTTCTTT.

About this clone: A far larger clone is a single base away, which makes a read error likely. Other nucleotide sequences in the sample specify the same CDR3. V is TRDV3 and J is TRDJ1; 8 positions agree with TRDD3. In germline, CDR1 is TVYSNPD, CDR2 GDNSRS (reference sequence). The CDR3 sequence is 15 residues long. CDR3 bases: TGTGCATTTCGCCTTCGTACTGGGGGCAAACTAAAACTCATCTTT. This encodes CAFRLRTGGKLKLIF.

This clone was found a few times. A far larger clone lies a single base away; this is likely a read error. This specimen includes other DNA sequences encoding the same CDR3. The chain employs TRDV2 and TRDJ1; D is undetermined. The J gene, missing from TCRdb, was assigned here through DNA to germline matching. Deletions cut 0 bases from V and 0 bases from J, with 16 bases between. There are 17 residues in the CDR3. The V gene's germline CDR1 is GEAIGNYY and CDR2 EKD. DNA of the CDR3: TGTGCCTGTGACACCCTAACCCCGATGAAGAACACCGATAAACTCATCTTT. It specifies CACDTLTPMKNTDKLIF.

This clone has ten or more counts. The J gene is TRDJ1, the V gene TRDV1, with D possibly matching TRDD3 (5 bases). TCRdb leaves out the J gene; it was filled in here by matching the DNA to germline. The CDR3 extends over 17 amino acids. V was clipped by 4 bases and J by 4 bases, with 22 bases between them. Looked up from germline, CDR1 is TSWWSYY and CDR2 is QGS. The CDR3 region has the DNA TGTGCTCTTGGGGCCCGCGTGGGTGGGGTCACCGTCGATAAACTCATCTTT. It encodes CALGARVGGVTVDKLIF.

This clone was observed a handful of times. A far larger clone differs by one base, so this is likely a read error. The identical CDR3 is also encoded by other nucleotide sequences in the sample. J gene calling gave no result, while the V gene is TRDV2; the DNA was not compared with TRDD3, the D call given in the table. Germline V gives CDR1 GEAIGNYY, CDR2 EKD. The CDR3 has 17 amino acids. CDR3 sequence reads: CACDKGPTGAYTDKLIF. The CDR3 DNA reads as TGTGCCTGTGACAAAGGTCCTACTGGGGCCTACACCGATAAACTCATCTTC.

This clone was seen repeatedly, ten times or more. TCRdb attributes to this sequence the protein of a much larger clone, which differs from the DNA translation at residue 7; a read error is likely, and the protein displayed is translated from the DNA. J is TRDJ1 and V is TRDV1; 9 bases match TRDD2. The J gene was not available in TCRdb and was assigned here by matching the DNA to germline segments. Germline V gene lookup returns CDR1 TSWWSYY and CDR2 QGS. CDR3 length equals 22 residues. Trimming at V came to 0 bases and at J to 2 bases, leaving 22 bases not matched to a gene. As DNA, the CDR3 is TGTGCTCTTGGGGAACTGCGTACCACCCGCCTTCCTACTTTCAGTTTTACCGATAAACTCATCTTT. It translates to CALGELRTTRLPTFSFTDKLIF.

As regards this clone: This DNA translates differently at residue 3 from the TCRdb protein, which is that of a much larger clone; a read error is likely, and the protein shown is the DNA's own translation. The V gene is TRDV2, the J gene TRDJ3; 7 bases agree with TRDD3. Germline values: CDR1 GEAIGNYY, CDR2 EKD. CDR3 size: 16 residues. Here the CDR3 DNA reads TGTGCCCGTGACACCGTACTGGGGTGGGACACCCGACAGATGTTTTTC. It translates to CARDTVLGWDTRQMFF.

Concerning this clone: Translating this DNA gives a protein that differs at residue 16 from the TCRdb one, which belongs to a much larger clone; a read error is likely, and the protein shown is this translation. The rearrangement uses TRDV1 and TRDJ1; 7 bases are a match to TRDD3. This CDR3 is 20 amino acids long. Germline V gene sequence: CDR1 TSWWSYY, CDR2 QGS. In nucleotides, the CDR3 is TGTGCTCTTGGGGCAATACCGGGGGATTTAAAAGGGCGTAAGACCGTTAAACTCATCTTT. The encoded protein is CALGAIPGDLKGRKTVKLIF.